This T cell receptor (beta chain) originates from a study of blood T cell repertoires in COVID-19. Whole-study context: Whether acute or convalescent, the COVID-19 samples came from the United States, Italy and Spain. T cells, B-cell-depleted T cells, or PBMCs supplied cDNA or gDNA.

Germline V gene sequence: CDR1 SQVTM, CDR2 ANQGSEA. The CDR3 totals 13 residues. The ends were cut back, 1 base at V and 1 base at J, with 5 bases in the middle. In the original workflow: Reference gene primer amplification gave estimated nucleated cell counts. Produced via immunoSEQ multiplex PCR; TCRdb's table is partial and in-frame only. V and J calls plus clone size are reproduced from that table; the DNA served to infer D and trimming. The table includes about 170,000 clones, over 80% detected once. The sequence was collected from a woman of 80 years or more with active or convalescent COVID-19. The sequenced sample was peripheral blood. The chain links TRBV29-1 to TRBJ1-3, with D perhaps matching TRBD1 (5 bases). The DNA of the CDR3 is TGCAGCGTTGAAGCAGGGTCTGGAAACACCATATATTTT. It specifies CSVEAGSGNTIYF.